This T cell receptor (beta chain) was retrieved from a study of T cell responses to AZD1222 COVID-19 vaccine. Analysis merged second doses at about 4 or about 12 weeks. Sequenced by immunoSEQ multiplex PCR; TCRdb stores in-frame clones only, minus some. Here the sample spans around 150,000 clones, 90% to 95% being singletons. The specimen comprised peripheral blood, sampled 28 days after the second AZD1222 dose. The TCR originated in an adult who received the AZD1222 COVID-19 vaccine.

CDR3 nucleotide sequence: TGTGCCAGCAGTTTTAATCACCAAGAGACCCAGTACTTC. This encodes CASSFNHQETQYF. The chain links TRBV12-3 or TRBV12-4 to TRBJ2-5; D not certain. V lost 3 bases and J lost 0, with 5 bases in between. This CDR3 is 13 amino acids long.